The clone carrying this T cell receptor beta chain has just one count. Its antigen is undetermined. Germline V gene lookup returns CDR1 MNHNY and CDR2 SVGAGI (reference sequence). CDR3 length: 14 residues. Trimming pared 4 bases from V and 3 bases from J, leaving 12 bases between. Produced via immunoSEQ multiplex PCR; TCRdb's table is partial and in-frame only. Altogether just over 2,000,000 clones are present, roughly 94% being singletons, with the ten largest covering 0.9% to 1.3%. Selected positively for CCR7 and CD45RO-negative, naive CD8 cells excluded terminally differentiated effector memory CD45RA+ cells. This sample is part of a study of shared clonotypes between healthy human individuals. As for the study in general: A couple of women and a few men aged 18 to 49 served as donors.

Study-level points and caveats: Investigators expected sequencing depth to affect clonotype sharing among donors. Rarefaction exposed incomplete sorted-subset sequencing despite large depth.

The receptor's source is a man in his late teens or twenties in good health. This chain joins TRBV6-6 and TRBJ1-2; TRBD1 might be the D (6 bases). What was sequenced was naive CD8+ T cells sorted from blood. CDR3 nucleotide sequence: TGTGCCAGCAGTTCCACGACAGGCTACTATGGCTACACCTTC. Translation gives CASSSTTGYYGYTF.